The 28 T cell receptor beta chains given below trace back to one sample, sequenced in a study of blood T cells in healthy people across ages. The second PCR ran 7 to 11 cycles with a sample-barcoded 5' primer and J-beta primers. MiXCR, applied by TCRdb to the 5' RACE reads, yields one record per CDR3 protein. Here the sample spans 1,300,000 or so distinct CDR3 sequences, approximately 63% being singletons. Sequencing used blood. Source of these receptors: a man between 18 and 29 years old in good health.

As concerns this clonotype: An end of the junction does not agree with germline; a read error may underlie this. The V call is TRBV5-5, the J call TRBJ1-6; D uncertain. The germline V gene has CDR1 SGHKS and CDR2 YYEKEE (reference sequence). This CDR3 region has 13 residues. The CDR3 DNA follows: TGTGCCAGCAGCTTGTCCGTTAATCCACCCCTCCACTTT. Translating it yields CASSLSVNPPLHF.

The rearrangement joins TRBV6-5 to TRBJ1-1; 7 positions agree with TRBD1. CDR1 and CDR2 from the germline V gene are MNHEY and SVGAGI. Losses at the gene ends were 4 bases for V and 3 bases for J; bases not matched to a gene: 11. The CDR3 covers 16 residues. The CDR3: CASSSYLTGRDTEAFF. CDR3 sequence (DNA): TGTGCCAGCAGTTCATACTTGACAGGGAGGGACACTGAAGCTTTCTTT.

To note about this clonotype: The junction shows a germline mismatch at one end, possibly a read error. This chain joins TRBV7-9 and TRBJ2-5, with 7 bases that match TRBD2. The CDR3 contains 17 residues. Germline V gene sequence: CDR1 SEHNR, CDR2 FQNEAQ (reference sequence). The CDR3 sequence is CASSSRERLLIKETQYF. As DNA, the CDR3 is TGTGCTAGCAGCTCGCGGGAGCGACTTCTCATCAAAGAGACCCAGTACTTC.

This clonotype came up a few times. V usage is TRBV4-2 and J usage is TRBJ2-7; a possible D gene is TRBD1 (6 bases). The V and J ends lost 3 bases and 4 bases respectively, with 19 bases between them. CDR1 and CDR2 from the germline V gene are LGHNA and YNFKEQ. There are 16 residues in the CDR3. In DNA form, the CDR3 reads TGTGCCAGCAGCCAGTCGGACAGCCTTTCTGTGTACGAGCAGTACTTC. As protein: CASSQSDSLSVYEQYF.

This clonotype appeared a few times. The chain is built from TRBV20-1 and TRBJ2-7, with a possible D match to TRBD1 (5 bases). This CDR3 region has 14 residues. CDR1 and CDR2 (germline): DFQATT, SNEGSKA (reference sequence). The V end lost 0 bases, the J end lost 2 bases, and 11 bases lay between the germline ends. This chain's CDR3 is CSARDPMDTYEQYF. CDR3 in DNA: TGCAGTGCTAGAGATCCAATGGACACCTACGAGCAGTACTTC.

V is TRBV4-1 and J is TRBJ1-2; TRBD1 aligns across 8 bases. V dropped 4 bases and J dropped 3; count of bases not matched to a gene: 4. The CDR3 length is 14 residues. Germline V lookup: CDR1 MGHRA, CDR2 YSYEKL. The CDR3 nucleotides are TGCGCCAGCAGCCCGGGACAGGAGTACTATGGCTACACCTTC. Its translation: CASSPGQEYYGYTF.

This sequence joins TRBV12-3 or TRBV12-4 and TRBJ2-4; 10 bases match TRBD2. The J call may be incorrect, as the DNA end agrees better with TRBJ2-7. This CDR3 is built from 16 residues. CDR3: CASSFPSGRYRYEQYF. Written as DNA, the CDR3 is TGTGCCAGCAGTTTCCCTAGCGGGAGATATCGTTACGAGCAGTACTTC.

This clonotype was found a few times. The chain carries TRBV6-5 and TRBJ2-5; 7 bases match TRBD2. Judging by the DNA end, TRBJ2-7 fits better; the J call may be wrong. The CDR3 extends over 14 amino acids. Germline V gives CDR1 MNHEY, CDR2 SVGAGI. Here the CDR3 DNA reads TGTGCCAGCACCCTAGGACTAGGCGGGTCCGAGCAGTACTTC. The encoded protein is CASTLGLGGSEQYF.

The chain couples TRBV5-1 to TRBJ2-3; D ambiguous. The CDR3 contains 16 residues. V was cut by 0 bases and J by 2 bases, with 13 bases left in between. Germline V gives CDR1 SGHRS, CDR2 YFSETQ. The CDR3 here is CASSLANGPYTDTQYF. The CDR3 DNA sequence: TGCGCCAGCAGCTTGGCCAACGGGCCGTACACAGATACGCAGTATTTT. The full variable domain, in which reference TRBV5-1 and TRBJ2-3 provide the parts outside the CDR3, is KAGVTQTPRYLIKTRGQQVTLSCSPISGHRSVSWYQQTPGQGLQFLFEYFSETQRNKGNFPGRFSGRQFSNSRSEMNVSTLELGDSALYLCASSLANGPYTDTQYFGPGTRLTVL.

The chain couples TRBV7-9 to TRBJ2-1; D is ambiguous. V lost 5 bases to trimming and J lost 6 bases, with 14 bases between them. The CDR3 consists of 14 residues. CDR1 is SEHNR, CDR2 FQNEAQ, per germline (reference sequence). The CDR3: CASSTDLIPNEQFF. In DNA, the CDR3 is TGTGCCAGCAGCACGGATCTAATTCCCAATGAGCAGTTCTTC.

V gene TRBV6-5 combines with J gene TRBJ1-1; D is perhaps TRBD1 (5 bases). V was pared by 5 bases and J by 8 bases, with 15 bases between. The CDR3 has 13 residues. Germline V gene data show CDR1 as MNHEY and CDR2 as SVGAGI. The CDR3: CASSQGLWGEAFF. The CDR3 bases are TGTGCCAGCAGTCAGGGACTGTGGGGGGAAGCTTTCTTT.

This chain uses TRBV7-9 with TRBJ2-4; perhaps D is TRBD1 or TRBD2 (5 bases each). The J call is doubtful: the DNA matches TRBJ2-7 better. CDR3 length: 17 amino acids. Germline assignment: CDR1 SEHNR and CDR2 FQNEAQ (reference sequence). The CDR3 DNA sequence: TGTGCCAGCAGCTTAGATGCAGGGAGTCCCTACAATTACGAGCAGTACTTC. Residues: CASSLDAGSPYNYEQYF.

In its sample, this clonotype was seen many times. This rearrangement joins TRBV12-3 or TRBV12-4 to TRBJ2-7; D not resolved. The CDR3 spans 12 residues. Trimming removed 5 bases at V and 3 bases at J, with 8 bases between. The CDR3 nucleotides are TGTGCCAGCAGTCTTCAGGACTACGAGCAGTACTTC. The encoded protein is CASSLQDYEQYF.

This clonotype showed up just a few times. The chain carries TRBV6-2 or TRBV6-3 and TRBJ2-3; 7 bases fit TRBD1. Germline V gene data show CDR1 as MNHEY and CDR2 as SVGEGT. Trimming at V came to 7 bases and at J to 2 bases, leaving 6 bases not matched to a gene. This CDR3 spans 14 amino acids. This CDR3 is CASKSRGSTDTQYF. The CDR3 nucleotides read TGTGCCAGCAAAAGCAGGGGGTCCACAGATACGCAGTATTTT.

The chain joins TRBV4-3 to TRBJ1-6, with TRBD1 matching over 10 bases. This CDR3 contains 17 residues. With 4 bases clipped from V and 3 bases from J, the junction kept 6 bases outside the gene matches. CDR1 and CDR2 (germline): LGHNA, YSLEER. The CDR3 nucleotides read TGCGCCAGCAGCCGCACCGGGACAGGGGACTATAATTCACCCCTCCACTTT. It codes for CASSRTGTGDYNSPLHF.

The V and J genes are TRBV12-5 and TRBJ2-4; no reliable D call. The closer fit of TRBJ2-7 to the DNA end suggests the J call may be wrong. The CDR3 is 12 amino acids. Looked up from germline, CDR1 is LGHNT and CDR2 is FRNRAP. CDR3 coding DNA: TGTGCTAGTGGTTTGGTACTCTCCGAGCAGTACTTC. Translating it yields CASGLVLSEQYF.

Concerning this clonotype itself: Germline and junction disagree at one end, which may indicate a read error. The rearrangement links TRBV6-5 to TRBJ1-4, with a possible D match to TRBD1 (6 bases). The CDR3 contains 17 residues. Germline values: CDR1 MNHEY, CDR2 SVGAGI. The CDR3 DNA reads TGTGCCAGCAGTTACTCGGGGGACACAGCAACTAATAAAAAACTGTTTTTT. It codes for CASSYSGDTATNKKLFF.

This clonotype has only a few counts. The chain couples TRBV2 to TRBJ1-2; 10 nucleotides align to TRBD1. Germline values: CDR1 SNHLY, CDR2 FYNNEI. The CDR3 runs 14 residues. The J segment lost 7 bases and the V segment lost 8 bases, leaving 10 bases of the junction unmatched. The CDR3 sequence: CASVRDRGRFGYTF. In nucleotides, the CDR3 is TGTGCCAGCGTCCGAGACAGGGGGCGGTTTGGCTACACCTTC. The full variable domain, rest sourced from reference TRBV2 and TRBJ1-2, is EPEVTQTPSHQVTQMGQEVILRCVPISNHLYFYWYRQILGQKVEFLVSFYNNEISEKSEIFDDQFSVERPDGSNFTLKIRSTKLEDSAMYFCASVRDRGRFGYTFGSGTRLTVV.

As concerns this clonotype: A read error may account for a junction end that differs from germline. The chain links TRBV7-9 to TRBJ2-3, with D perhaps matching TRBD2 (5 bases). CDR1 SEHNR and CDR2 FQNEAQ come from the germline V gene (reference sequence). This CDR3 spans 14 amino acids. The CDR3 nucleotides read TGTGCCAGCAGCGTAGCCCGGGGTGTGGATACGCAGTATTTT. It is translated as CASSVARGVDTQYF.

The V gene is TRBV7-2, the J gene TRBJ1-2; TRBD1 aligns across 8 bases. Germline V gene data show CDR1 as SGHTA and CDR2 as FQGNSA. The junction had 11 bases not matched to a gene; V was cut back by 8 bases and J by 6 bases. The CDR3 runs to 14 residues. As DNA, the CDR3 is TGTGCCAGCCGCTCCGTGGACAGGGTCCATGGCTACACCTTC. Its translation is CASRSVDRVHGYTF.

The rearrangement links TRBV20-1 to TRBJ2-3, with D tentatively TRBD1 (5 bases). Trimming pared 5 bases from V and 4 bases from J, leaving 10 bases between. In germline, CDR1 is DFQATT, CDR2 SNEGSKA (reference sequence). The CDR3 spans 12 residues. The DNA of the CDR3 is TGCAGTGCTGACAGTTCTGCAGATACGCAGTATTTT. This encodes CSADSSADTQYF.

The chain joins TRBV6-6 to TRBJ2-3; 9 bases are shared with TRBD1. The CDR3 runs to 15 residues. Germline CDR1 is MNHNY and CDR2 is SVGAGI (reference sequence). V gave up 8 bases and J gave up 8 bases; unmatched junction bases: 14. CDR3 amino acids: CASDLGQGRPGTQYF. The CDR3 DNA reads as TGTGCCAGCGACCTGGGACAGGGAAGACCAGGTACGCAGTATTTT.

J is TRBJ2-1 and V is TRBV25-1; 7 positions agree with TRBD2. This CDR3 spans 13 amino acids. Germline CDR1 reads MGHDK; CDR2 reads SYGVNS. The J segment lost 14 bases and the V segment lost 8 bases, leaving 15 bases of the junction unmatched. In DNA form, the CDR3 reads TGTGCCAGCGGATTCCCGGCGGGAGCCGATAAGTTCTTC. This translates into CASGFPAGADKFF.

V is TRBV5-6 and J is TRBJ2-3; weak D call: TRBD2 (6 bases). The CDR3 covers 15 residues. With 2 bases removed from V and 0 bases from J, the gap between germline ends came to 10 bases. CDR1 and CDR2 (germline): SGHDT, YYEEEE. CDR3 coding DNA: TGTGCCAGCAGCTTTGTGGGGGGAAGCACAGATACGCAGTATTTT. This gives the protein CASSFVGGSTDTQYF.

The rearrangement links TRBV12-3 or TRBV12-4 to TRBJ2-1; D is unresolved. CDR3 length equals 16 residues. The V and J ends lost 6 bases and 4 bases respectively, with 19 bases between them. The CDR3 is CASRPQGGPDYNEQFF. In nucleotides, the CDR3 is TGTGCCAGCAGGCCCCAAGGCGGACCGGATTACAATGAGCAGTTCTTC.

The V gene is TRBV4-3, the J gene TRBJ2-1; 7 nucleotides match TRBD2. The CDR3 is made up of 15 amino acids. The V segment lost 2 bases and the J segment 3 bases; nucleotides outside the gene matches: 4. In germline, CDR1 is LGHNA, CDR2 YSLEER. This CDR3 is CASSQLGGVYNEQFF. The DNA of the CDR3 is TGCGCCAGCAGCCAATTGGGGGGGGTCTACAATGAGCAGTTCTTC.

CDR3 DNA: TGCGCCAGCAGCTTGGGGGGACTAGCTTCCTACTACACAGATACGCAGTATTTT. Protein: CASSLGGLASYYTDTQYF. The chain carries TRBV5-1 and TRBJ2-3, with 9 bases matching TRBD2. The CDR3 spans 18 residues. Germline CDR1 reads SGHRS; CDR2 reads YFSETQ. The V and J ends lost 0 bases and 2 bases, in that order; junction bases with no gene match: 10.

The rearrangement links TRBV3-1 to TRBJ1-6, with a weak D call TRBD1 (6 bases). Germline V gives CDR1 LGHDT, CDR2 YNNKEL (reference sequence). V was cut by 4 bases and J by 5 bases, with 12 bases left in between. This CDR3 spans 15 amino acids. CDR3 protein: CASSLRQADNSPLHF. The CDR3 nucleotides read TGTGCCAGCAGCCTTCGACAGGCAGATAATTCACCCCTCCACTTT.